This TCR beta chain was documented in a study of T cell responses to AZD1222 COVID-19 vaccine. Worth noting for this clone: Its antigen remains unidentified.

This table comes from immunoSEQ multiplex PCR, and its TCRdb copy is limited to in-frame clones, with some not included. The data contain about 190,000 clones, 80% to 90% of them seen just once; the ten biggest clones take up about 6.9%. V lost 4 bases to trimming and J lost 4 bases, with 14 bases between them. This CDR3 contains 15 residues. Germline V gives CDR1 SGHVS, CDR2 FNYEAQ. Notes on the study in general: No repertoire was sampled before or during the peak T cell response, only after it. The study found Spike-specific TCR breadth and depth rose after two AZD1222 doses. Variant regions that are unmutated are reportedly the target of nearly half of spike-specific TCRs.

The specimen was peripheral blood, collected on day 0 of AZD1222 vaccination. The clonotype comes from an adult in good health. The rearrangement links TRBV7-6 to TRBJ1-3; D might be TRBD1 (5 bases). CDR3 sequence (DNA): TGTGCCAGCAGCTCGGGACCCAGAGGAGGAAACACCATATATTTT. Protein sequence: CASSSGPRGGNTIYF.